These 27 T cell receptor beta chains came from one sample sequenced in a study of T cell responses to AZD1222 COVID-19 vaccine. Sequencing used immunoSEQ multiplex PCR; TCRdb keeps in-frame clones, though not all of them. The sample includes 150,000 to 200,000 clones, 94% of them seen just once. Material: peripheral blood, obtained 28 days after the second AZD1222 dose. The receptors derive from an adult who received the AZD1222 COVID-19 vaccine.

The rearrangement joins TRBV7-2 to TRBJ2-7; D perhaps matches TRBD1 (6 bases). Germline values: CDR1 SGHTA, CDR2 FQGNSA. V was clipped by 0 bases and J by 5 bases, with 11 bases between them. The CDR3 has 14 residues. CDR3: CASSLARGTHEQYF. The CDR3 region has the DNA TGTGCCAGCAGCTTAGCCAGGGGTACGCACGAGCAGTACTTC. The whole variable domain, remainder taken from reference TRBV7-2 and TRBJ2-7, is GAGVSQSPSNKVTEKGKDVELRCDPISGHTALYWYRQSLGQGLEFLIYFQGNSAPDKSGLPSDRFSAERTGGSVSTLTIQRTQQEDSAVYLCASSLARGTHEQYFGPGTRLTVT.

The rearrangement uses TRBV2 and TRBJ2-2; D call uncertain. V lost 9 bases and J lost 8, with 19 bases in between. In germline, CDR1 is SNHLY, CDR2 FYNNEI. CDR3 size: 14 residues. Here the CDR3 DNA reads TGTGCCAGTACACCAGACCCCATAGGGGGGGAGCTGTTTTTT. It yields the protein CASTPDPIGGELFF.

This sequence joins TRBV28 and TRBJ2-7, with D possibly matching TRBD2 (6 bases). CDR1 MDHEN and CDR2 SYDVKM come from the germline V gene. V lost 4 bases and J 5 bases, leaving 24 bases between the germline ends. There are 17 residues in the CDR3. CDR3 nucleotide sequence: TGTGCCAGCAGTTACCCCCGACTAGTGGGACTTTACGACGAGCAGTACTTC. Amino acid sequence: CASSYPRLVGLYDEQYF.

This chain connects TRBV19 to TRBJ1-3; D uncertain. CDR1 and CDR2 (germline): LNHDA, SQIVND (reference sequence). The CDR3 has 14 residues. V lost 7 bases to trimming and J lost 0 bases, with 10 bases between them. The CDR3 region has the DNA TGTGCCAGTACCGACGGAAACTCTGGAAACACCATATATTTT. As protein: CASTDGNSGNTIYF.

The CDR3 bases are TGTGCCAGCAGCTTTTCCGGGACAGGGGGCCGTTGGAGCAATCAGCCCCAGCATTTT. Its protein product is CASSFSGTGGRWSNQPQHF. This rearrangement joins TRBV5-5 to TRBJ1-5; 12 bases fit TRBD1. This CDR3 spans 19 amino acids. J lost 1 base, V lost 2 bases, and 10 bases had no gene match. CDR1 and CDR2 from the germline V gene are SGHKS and YYEKEE (reference sequence).

The J gene is TRBJ1-5, the V gene TRBV4-1; no reliable D call. Germline values: CDR1 MGHRA, CDR2 YSYEKL. Trimming cost V 0 bases and J 6 bases, with 6 bases left between them. This CDR3 contains 13 residues. The CDR3 nucleotides are TGCGCCAGCAGCCAAGATCGGGGTCAGCCCCAGCATTTT. This codes for CASSQDRGQPQHF.

The V gene is TRBV4-3, the J gene TRBJ2-3; 7 nucleotides agree with TRBD2. The CDR3 sequence is 15 residues long. V was pared by 4 bases and J by 3 bases, with 7 bases of the junction left unmatched. CDR1 is LGHNA, CDR2 YSLEER, per germline. CDR3 amino acids: CASSPEGRGTDTQYF. Here the CDR3 DNA reads TGCGCCAGCAGCCCCGAAGGGAGGGGAACAGATACGCAGTATTTT.

The chain links TRBV20-1 to TRBJ1-5, with 7 bases identical to TRBD1. The V and J ends lost 3 bases and 7 bases, in that order; junction bases with no gene match: 3. This CDR3 is built from 12 residues. Germline CDR1 reads DFQATT; CDR2 reads SNEGSKA (reference sequence). The CDR3 coding sequence is TGCAGTGCTAGTGACAGGGACCAGCCCCAGCATTTT. Protein: CSASDRDQPQHF.

This clone has just one count. The gene calls are TRBV7-9 and TRBJ1-1; D might be TRBD1 (6 bases). The V and J ends lost 5 bases and 2 bases respectively, with 9 bases between them. This CDR3 is built from 13 residues. CDR1 SEHNR and CDR2 FQNEAQ come from the germline V gene (reference sequence). The CDR3 DNA is TGTGCCAGCAGCCAGGGGCCCAACACTGAAGCTTTCTTT. Its translation: CASSQGPNTEAFF.

The V gene is TRBV5-1, the J gene TRBJ2-3; either TRBD1 or TRBD2 may fit D (6 bases each). The CDR3 totals 15 residues. Trimming shortened V by 5 bases and J by 0 bases, and 13 bases separated the two germline ends. The germline V gene has CDR1 SGHRS and CDR2 YFSETQ. CDR3 coding DNA: TGCGCCAGCAGGGGCGTAGGGGGGAGCACAGATACGCAGTATTTT. This sequence encodes CASRGVGGSTDTQYF.

V usage is TRBV7-9 and J usage is TRBJ2-1, with TRBD2 identical over 12 bases. V shed 2 bases and J 0 bases; nucleotides not matched to a gene: 5. The CDR3 is made up of 18 amino acids. Germline V gene sequence: CDR1 SEHNR, CDR2 FQNEAQ (reference sequence). In DNA form, the CDR3 reads TGTGCCAGCAGCTTACTAGCGGGAGGGCAATACTCCTACAATGAGCAGTTCTTC. It specifies CASSLLAGGQYSYNEQFF.

This chain joins TRBV3-1 (or the pseudogene TRBV3-2) and TRBJ1-2, with TRBD1 matching 7 bases. Germline lookup yields CDR1 LGHDT and CDR2 YNNKEL (reference sequence). The CDR3 length is 14 residues. V lost 4 bases to trimming and J lost 8 bases; unmatched junction nucleotides: 10. In DNA form, the CDR3 reads TGTGCCAGCAGCCGGTCAAGGGGGCCGAGCGGCTACACCTTC. It encodes CASSRSRGPSGYTF.

V is TRBV9 and J is TRBJ1-4; D is perhaps TRBD1 (6 bases). The CDR3 covers 14 residues. CDR1 is SGDLS and CDR2 is YYNGEE in the germline V gene. Trimming shortened V by 0 bases and J by 8 bases, and 11 bases separated the two germline ends. In DNA, the CDR3 is TGTGCCAGCAGCGTAGCGGGGGGCAGGGAAAAACTGTTTTTT. The encoded protein is CASSVAGGREKLFF.

This chain joins TRBV27 and TRBJ1-2; D perhaps matches TRBD1 (5 bases). Trimming removed 4 bases at V and 5 bases at J, with 23 bases between. The CDR3 runs 17 residues. Germline loops: CDR1 MNHEY, CDR2 SMNVEV (reference sequence). CDR3 residues: CASSSPTQGAGRYGYTF. Here the CDR3 DNA reads TGTGCCAGCAGTTCCCCCACGCAGGGAGCTGGGAGATATGGCTACACCTTC.

The V call is TRBV11-3, the J call TRBJ2-3; D is ambiguous. The germline V and J ends were trimmed by 5 bases and 6 bases, with 9 bases remaining between them. Germline V gives CDR1 SGHNT, CDR2 YENEEA. The CDR3 is made up of 12 amino acids. The CDR3 region is CASSRGDDTQYF. In DNA form, the CDR3 reads TGTGCCAGCAGCCGTGGTGACGATACGCAGTATTTT.

The V and J genes are TRBV5-4 and TRBJ1-2, with TRBD1 as a possible D gene (6 bases). CDR1 and CDR2 from the germline V gene are SGHNT and YYREEE (reference sequence). The CDR3 extends over 15 amino acids. Trimming shortened V by 4 bases and J by 3 bases, and 16 bases separated the two germline ends. The CDR3 here is CASSLSLDSYYGYTF. CDR3 nucleotide sequence: TGTGCCAGCAGCCTGAGTTTGGACAGCTACTATGGCTACACCTTC.

The chain combines TRBV30 with TRBJ2-7, with TRBD1 identical over 8 bases. Germline values: CDR1 GTSNPN, CDR2 SVGIG (reference sequence). V was clipped by 4 bases and J by 4 bases; unmatched bases: 3. The CDR3 has 12 amino acids. The CDR3 sequence is CAWTGGRYEQYF. The DNA for the CDR3 is TGTGCCTGGACAGGGGGCAGGTACGAGCAGTACTTC.

The chain has TRBV5-6 and TRBJ2-2; 10 nucleotides line up with TRBD2. The CDR3 totals 16 residues. The germline V gene has CDR1 SGHDT and CDR2 YYEEEE. The junction had 8 bases not matched to a gene; V was cut back by 3 bases and J by 6 bases. The CDR3 region is CASSSWGTSVAGELFF. CDR3 DNA sequence: TGTGCCAGCAGCTCCTGGGGGACTAGCGTCGCCGGGGAGCTGTTTTTT.

V usage is TRBV6-2 or TRBV6-3 and J usage is TRBJ2-7, with TRBD1 matching 10 bases. The CDR3 totals 17 residues. The junction had 14 bases not matched to a gene; V was cut back by 4 bases and J by 5 bases. Germline V gene sequence: CDR1 MNHEY, CDR2 SVGEGT. The DNA for the CDR3 is TGTGCCAGCAGTTCGTTAAGGACAGGGGGAGGGAGGAACGAGCAGTACTTC. Its translation: CASSSLRTGGGRNEQYF.

Note on this clone: The DNA is left out, because the CDR3 cannot be placed on it with certainty; the CDR3 is given as TCRdb lists it. The rearrangement links TRBV21-1 to TRBJ2-1; the table assigns TRBD2, which was not confirmed against the DNA. TRBV21-1 is labeled a pseudogene. The CDR3 is 17 residues long, counting both termini. This chain's CDR3 is CASSKEVAAGSYNEQFF.

As DNA, the CDR3 is TGTGCCAGCAGCAAAGGACAGGGGTATGGCTACACCTTC. This encodes CASSKGQGYGYTF. The genes are TRBV9 and TRBJ1-2, with 9 bases aligning to TRBD1. V lost 4 bases and J lost 5; bases outside the gene matches: 3. CDR1 is SGDLS and CDR2 is YYNGEE in the germline V gene. The CDR3 is 13 amino acids.

This clone was picked up a small number of times. The chain couples TRBV7-8 to TRBJ1-2, with 9 bases aligning to TRBD1. This CDR3 spans 14 amino acids. Germline CDR1 and CDR2: SGHVS and FQNEAQ. The V gene end was trimmed by 5 bases and the J gene end by 3 bases; junction bases not matched to a gene: 4. CDR3: CASSIRDRDYGYTF. DNA of the CDR3: TGTGCCAGCAGCATCCGGGACAGGGACTATGGCTACACCTTC.

The chain carries TRBV3-1 (or the pseudogene TRBV3-2) and TRBJ1-2; TRBD1 aligns across 7 bases. The CDR3 extends over 15 amino acids. V dropped 5 bases and J dropped 4; count of bases not matched to a gene: 10. Per germline, CDR1 LGHDT and CDR2 YNNKEL (reference sequence). CDR3 region: CASSNLQGRGYGYTF. CDR3 nucleotide sequence: TGTGCCAGCAGCAATCTACAGGGGCGTGGCTATGGCTACACCTTC.

This chain joins TRBV5-4 and TRBJ2-5; 8 bases are shared with TRBD1. The CDR3 is made up of 15 amino acids. After removal of 5 bases from V and 6 bases from J, the junction contained 12 bases not matched to a gene. Germline CDR1 and CDR2: SGHNT and YYREEE (reference sequence). The CDR3 sequence: CASSIQGGPEKTQYF. CDR3 sequence (DNA): TGTGCCAGCAGTATACAGGGGGGCCCGGAGAAGACCCAGTACTTC.

The CDR3 protein is CASSLSGGVSTQYF. The CDR3 DNA reads as TGTGCCAGCAGCCTTAGCGGGGGGGTGTCGACCCAGTACTTC. J is TRBJ2-5 and V is TRBV6-2 or TRBV6-3; TRBD2 matches 11 bases. Germline V gene sequence: CDR1 MNHEY, CDR2 SVGEGT. V shed 6 bases and J 7 bases; nucleotides not matched to a gene: 7. This CDR3 comprises 14 residues.

This clone was counted once. The gene calls are TRBV28 and TRBJ2-2, with D uncertain. Trimming cost V 8 bases and J 4 bases, with 14 bases left between them. Germline assignment: CDR1 MDHEN and CDR2 SYDVKM. This CDR3 is built from 14 residues. CDR3: CASAERSSTGELFF. In DNA form, the CDR3 reads TGTGCCAGCGCTGAAAGATCTAGCACCGGGGAGCTGTTTTTT.

The V gene is TRBV6-5, the J gene TRBJ1-1, with D perhaps matching TRBD1 (5 bases). Looked up from germline, CDR1 is MNHEY and CDR2 is SVGAGI. The V and J ends lost 7 bases and 0 bases respectively, with 9 bases between them. CDR3 length: 13 residues. The CDR3 nucleotides read TGTGCCAGCAACGGGGGACTGAACACTGAAGCTTTCTTT. Residues: CASNGGLNTEAFF.